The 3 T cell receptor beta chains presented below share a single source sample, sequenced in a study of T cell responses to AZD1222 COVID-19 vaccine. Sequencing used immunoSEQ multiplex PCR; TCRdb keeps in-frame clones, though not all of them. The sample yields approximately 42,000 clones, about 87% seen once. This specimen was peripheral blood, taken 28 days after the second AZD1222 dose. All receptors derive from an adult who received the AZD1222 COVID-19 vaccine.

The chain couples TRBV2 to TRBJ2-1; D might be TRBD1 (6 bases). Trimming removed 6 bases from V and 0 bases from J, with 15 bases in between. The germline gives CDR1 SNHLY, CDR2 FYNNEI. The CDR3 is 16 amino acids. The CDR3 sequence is CASRDNTGSSYNEQFF. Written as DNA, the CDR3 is TGTGCCAGCAGGGACAACACAGGGAGCTCCTACAATGAGCAGTTCTTC.

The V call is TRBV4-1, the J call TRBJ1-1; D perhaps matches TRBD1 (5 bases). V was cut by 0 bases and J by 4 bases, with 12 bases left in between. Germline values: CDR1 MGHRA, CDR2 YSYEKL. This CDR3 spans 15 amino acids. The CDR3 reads CASSQEGRRGTEAFF. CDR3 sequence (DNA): TGCGCCAGCAGCCAAGAGGGGCGGAGGGGCACTGAAGCTTTCTTT.

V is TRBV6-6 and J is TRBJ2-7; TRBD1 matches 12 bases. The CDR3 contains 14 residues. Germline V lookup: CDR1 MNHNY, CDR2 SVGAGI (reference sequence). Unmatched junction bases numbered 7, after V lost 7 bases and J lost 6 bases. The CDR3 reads CASTEGQGATEQYF. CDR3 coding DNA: TGTGCCAGCACGGAGGGACAGGGGGCTACCGAGCAGTACTTC.